The clone carrying this T cell receptor beta chain was counted a few times. These data originate in a study of blood T cell repertoires in COVID-19. Overall study: Acute-phase and convalescent COVID-19 samples originated in the United States, Italy and Spain.

In the authors' methods: Counts of nucleated cells, estimated from reference gene primer amplification, were obtained. Clones were sequenced by immunoSEQ multiplex PCR, and TCRdb holds only the in-frame ones, with some missing. The V and J calls and the clone size are those of that table, but D and trimming were determined from the DNA. The repertoire includes about 140,000 clones, 75% to 80% of them detected once, and less than 3% sits in the top ten. Germline CDR1 is SGHTA and CDR2 is FQGNSA. The CDR3 has 14 amino acids. Trimming took 6 bases from V and 10 from J; bases not matched to a gene: 5. This TCR came from a woman aged 50 to 60 who had recovered from COVID-19. Sequencing was performed on PBMCs or T cells enriched from blood (not recorded which). The chain couples TRBV7-2 to TRBJ2-1; TRBD2 matches 14 bases. The DNA for the CDR3 is TGTGCCAGCAGGGGGACTAGCGGGAGAGGCGAGCAGTTCTTC. This codes for CASRGTSGRGEQFF.